The 29 T cell receptor beta chains given below trace back to one sample, sequenced in a study of CD8 T cells in Susac syndrome. Roughly 0.45 to 1 ug RNA was reverse transcribed with random hexamers. TCRdb called the immunoSEQ multiplex PCR reads again in MiXCR, with one record for every CDR3 protein. The top ten hold approximately 0.2% of the sample, which has some 300,000 distinct CDR3 sequences, about 91% seen once. The sequenced sample consisted of CD8+ T cells from PBMCs. All receptors come from a human donor with multiple sclerosis.

This clonotype has just one count. The chain joins TRBV30 to TRBJ2-5, with 7 bases aligning to TRBD2. Trimming at V came to 0 bases and at J to 2 bases, leaving 6 bases not matched to a gene. Per the germline V gene, CDR1 is GTSNPN and CDR2 is SVGIG (reference sequence). The CDR3 extends over 15 amino acids. The CDR3 region has the DNA TGTGCCTGGAGTGTAGGGGCTAGCGGACAAGAGACCCAGTACTTC. This codes for CAWSVGASGQETQYF.

CDR3 sequence reads: CSVSRDGDEQFF. The DNA for the CDR3 is TGCAGCGTGTCCCGGGACGGCGATGAGCAGTTCTTC. The rearrangement joins TRBV29-1 to TRBJ2-1; D may correspond to TRBD1 or TRBD2 (5 bases each). Trimming took 6 bases from V and 8 from J, leaving 14 bases between them. This CDR3 comprises 12 residues. Per the germline V gene, CDR1 is SQVTM and CDR2 is ANQGSEA.

The chain recombines TRBV5-4 with TRBJ2-5; 8 nucleotides match TRBD2. CDR1 is SGHNT and CDR2 is YYREEE in the germline V gene (reference sequence). With 4 bases clipped from V and 2 bases from J, the junction kept 13 bases outside the gene matches. CDR3 length: 17 residues. CDR3 DNA: TGTGCCAGCAGCCCCGGACTAGCCGTTAAGGGACAAGAGACCCAGTACTTC. Its protein is CASSPGLAVKGQETQYF.

The gene calls are TRBV14 and TRBJ2-1, with D unresolved. V lost 3 bases, J lost 2 bases, and 8 bases lay in between. This CDR3 is 14 amino acids long. Germline V gene sequence: CDR1 SGHDN, CDR2 FVKESK. The DNA of the CDR3 is TGTGCCAGCAGCCATGACTCTGCCTACAATGAGCAGTTCTTC. Protein: CASSHDSAYNEQFF.

The chain employs TRBV15 and TRBJ2-2; D is unclear. This CDR3 contains 14 residues. Germline-derived CDR1 and CDR2 are LNHNV and YYDKDF (reference sequence). Deletions cut 1 base from V and 4 bases from J, with 7 bases between. CDR3: CATSRAVGTGELFF. The CDR3 DNA reads TGTGCCACCAGCAGAGCGGTTGGCACCGGGGAGCTGTTTTTT. Full variable domain (remainder filled in from reference TRBV15 and TRBJ2-2): DAMVIQNPRYQVTQFGKPVTLSCSQTLNHNVMYWYQQKSSQAPKLLFHYYDKDFNNEADTPDNFQSRRPNTSFCFLDIRSPGLGDTAMYLCATSRAVGTGELFFGEGSRLTVL.

This chain joins TRBV28 and TRBJ2-3; D gene ambiguous. This CDR3 has 15 residues. CDR1 and CDR2 from the germline V gene are MDHEN and SYDVKM. The germline V and J ends were trimmed by 3 bases and 0 bases, with 10 bases remaining between them. CDR3 loop: CASSFLLRSTDTQYF. Written as DNA, the CDR3 is TGTGCCAGCAGTTTCCTGTTGAGGAGCACAGATACGCAGTATTTT.

This clonotype was observed once. The chain couples TRBV3-1 to TRBJ2-2; 10 positions agree with TRBD2. The ends lost 0 bases at V and 4 bases at J; junction bases unmatched: 11. In germline, CDR1 is LGHDT, CDR2 YNNKEL (reference sequence). CDR3 length equals 19 residues. Here the CDR3 reads CASSQEIGLAELVTGELFF. Written as DNA, the CDR3 is TGTGCCAGCAGCCAAGAAATTGGACTAGCGGAGTTGGTCACCGGGGAGCTGTTTTTT.

The rearrangement links TRBV24-1 to TRBJ1-2; D gene uncertain. The V gene lost 5 bases and the J gene lost 4 bases, with 16 bases spanning the gap. Germline V gene data show CDR1 as KGHDR and CDR2 as SFDVKD. The CDR3 covers 15 residues. CDR3 sequence reads: CATSGPDLGSYGYTF. The CDR3 bases are TGTGCCACCAGTGGCCCTGACTTAGGGTCCTATGGCTACACCTTC.

This chain uses TRBV7-3 with TRBJ2-5, with 7 bases fitting TRBD2. J lost 2 bases, V lost 2 bases, and 5 bases had no gene match. Germline CDR1 is SGHTA and CDR2 is FQGTGA. The length of the CDR3 is 15 residues. CDR3 sequence reads: CASSLGILAQETQYF. The CDR3 DNA is TGTGCCAGCAGCTTAGGGATACTAGCGCAAGAGACCCAGTACTTC. Full variable domain (remainder filled in from reference TRBV7-3 and TRBJ2-5): GAGVSQTPSNKVTEKGKYVELRCDPISGHTALYWYRQSLGQGPEFLIYFQGTGAADDSGLPNDRFFAVRPEGSVSTLKIQRTERGDSAVYLCASSLGILAQETQYFGPGTRLLVL.

This rearrangement joins TRBV2 to TRBJ2-3, with D maybe TRBD1 (6 bases). Germline values: CDR1 SNHLY, CDR2 FYNNEI. V was pared by 10 bases and J by 5 bases, with 10 bases between. The CDR3 is 11 residues long. The CDR3 DNA reads as TGTGCCATCCTAGGGGGAGATACGCAGTATTTT. Amino acids: CAILGGDTQYF.

V is TRBV6-2 or TRBV6-3 and J is TRBJ2-1; D remains ambiguous. V lost 2 bases, J lost 8 bases, and 13 bases lay in between. This CDR3 spans 14 amino acids. Per germline, CDR1 MNHEY and CDR2 SVGEGT. CDR3 protein: CASSYALAGYEQFF. CDR3 bases: TGTGCCAGCAGTTACGCCCTCGCTGGGTATGAGCAGTTCTTC.

This clonotype was counted between two and nine times. The J gene is TRBJ2-1, the V gene TRBV19, with 10 bases matching TRBD2. The CDR3 contains 14 residues. Germline trimming cut 5 bases from V and 4 bases from J; bases unmatched to any gene: 2. Germline CDR1 reads LNHDA; CDR2 reads SQIVND (reference sequence). The CDR3 region is CASSGLADYNEQFF. DNA for the CDR3: TGTGCCAGTAGTGGACTAGCGGATTACAATGAGCAGTTCTTC.

The gene calls are TRBV7-9 and TRBJ1-1; D gene unclear. This CDR3 is built from 11 residues. Germline V CDR1 and CDR2: SEHNR, FQNEAQ (reference sequence). Trimming removed 6 bases at V and 8 bases at J, with 10 bases between. As DNA, the CDR3 is TGTGCCAGCAGGGCCAAACCGGAAGCTTTCTTT. Its protein product is CASRAKPEAFF.

This rearrangement joins TRBV3-1 to TRBJ2-1; perhaps D is TRBD1 or TRBD2 (5 bases each). The V gene's germline CDR1 is LGHDT and CDR2 YNNKEL (reference sequence). V was cut by 1 base and J by 7 bases, with 14 bases left in between. CDR3 size: 15 residues. In nucleotides, the CDR3 is TGTGCCAGCAGCCAAGTGAGGGACCTCTTAAATGAGCAGTTCTTC. Translation gives CASSQVRDLLNEQFF.

DNA for the CDR3: TGCGCCAGCAGCCAGTACCCCGAAGTTCGGGGATACGAGCAGTACTTC. It specifies CASSQYPEVRGYEQYF. This chain connects TRBV4-1 to TRBJ2-7; tentative D call: TRBD2 (5 bases). Trimming removed 3 bases at V and 4 bases at J, with 19 bases between. Germline assignment: CDR1 MGHRA and CDR2 YSYEKL. The CDR3 covers 16 residues.

A few counts support this clonotype. The genes are TRBV4-3 and TRBJ2-1; a possible D gene is TRBD2 (5 bases). Per germline, CDR1 LGHNA and CDR2 YSLEER. Trimming left V 1 base short and J 5 bases short, with 15 bases between. This CDR3 has 16 residues. Written as DNA, the CDR3 is TGCGCCAGCAGCCAAGCCACGGGCGGGTACAACAATGAGCAGTTCTTC. This encodes CASSQATGGYNNEQFF.

This clonotype came up a few times. The genes are TRBV6-2 or TRBV6-3 and TRBJ1-5; no clear D. Germline-derived CDR1 and CDR2 are MNHEY and SVGEGT. Between the trimmed V and J ends, which lost 4 bases and 7 bases, there was a span of 20 bases. The CDR3 runs to 16 residues. CDR3 in amino acids: CASSSELTGFGQPQHF. CDR3 in DNA: TGTGCCAGCAGTTCTGAACTGACGGGCTTTGGACAGCCCCAGCATTTT.

The rearrangement links TRBV4-3 to TRBJ2-6, with 7 bases identical to TRBD1. V was clipped by 4 bases and J by 6 bases; unmatched bases: 3. The CDR3 consists of 14 residues. Germline CDR1 reads LGHNA; CDR2 reads YSLEER. The CDR3 sequence is CASSPQGEANVLTF. The CDR3 DNA reads TGCGCCAGCAGCCCGCAGGGGGAGGCCAACGTCCTGACTTTC.

This chain joins TRBV29-1 and TRBJ2-3, with no clear D. V lost 2 bases and J 7 bases, leaving 16 bases between the germline ends. CDR1 is SQVTM, CDR2 ANQGSEA, per germline. The CDR3 sequence is 14 residues long. CDR3 nucleotide sequence: TGCAGCGTTGAATCCCCCCAGAGGCCGTATACGCAGTATTTT. It codes for CSVESPQRPYTQYF.

V and J are TRBV3-1 and TRBJ2-3; D gene unclear. The germline V gene encodes CDR1 LGHDT and CDR2 YNNKEL (reference sequence). Trimming stripped 1 base from V and 8 bases from J, with 19 bases between. The CDR3 spans 16 residues. CDR3 nucleotide sequence: TGTGCCAGCAGCCAAGTAATGGGAAGTCCCACTGGTACGCAGTATTTT. It yields the protein CASSQVMGSPTGTQYF.

The chain employs TRBV7-2 and TRBJ2-7; D not certain. This CDR3 has 9 amino acids. Trimming pared 11 bases from V and 0 bases from J, leaving 2 bases between. The germline V gene has CDR1 SGHTA and CDR2 FQGNSA. CDR3 in amino acids: CAGSYEQYF. The CDR3 DNA reads TGTGCCGGCTCCTACGAGCAGTACTTC.

This clonotype showed up just once. This chain connects TRBV30 to TRBJ2-1; TRBD1 matches at 10 bases. Germline loops: CDR1 GTSNPN, CDR2 SVGIG (reference sequence). This CDR3 spans 16 amino acids. V was pared by 1 base and J by 7 bases, with 10 bases of the junction left unmatched. The CDR3 protein is CAWSDPPGQGTNEQFF. As DNA, the CDR3 is TGTGCCTGGAGTGACCCCCCGGGACAGGGGACTAATGAGCAGTTCTTC.

This chain links TRBV6-1 with TRBJ2-7; D is possibly TRBD1 or TRBD2 (5 bases each). Per germline, CDR1 MNHNS and CDR2 SASEGT. V shed 0 bases and J shed 3 bases, with 9 bases lying between them. The length of the CDR3 is 14 residues. In nucleotides, the CDR3 is TGTGCCAGCAGTGAAGCGGGGGAAATCTACGAGCAGTACTTC. This sequence encodes CASSEAGEIYEQYF.

The V call is TRBV4-3, the J call TRBJ2-3; 12 bases align to TRBD2. V gave up 1 base and J gave up 0 bases; unmatched junction bases: 11. Germline-derived CDR1 and CDR2 are LGHNA and YSLEER. This CDR3 is 20 amino acids long. The CDR3 nucleotides read TGCGCCAGCAGCCAAGTCCTTACCGGTACTAGCGGGGGGAGCACAGATACGCAGTATTTT. Translated: CASSQVLTGTSGGSTDTQYF.

This rearrangement joins TRBV4-3 to TRBJ1-5; no definite D call. Germline assignment: CDR1 LGHNA and CDR2 YSLEER. The CDR3 extends over 15 amino acids. Trimming removed 0 bases from V and 1 base from J, with 7 bases in between. CDR3 sequence: CASSQDHHSNQPQHF. As DNA, the CDR3 is TGCGCCAGCAGCCAAGATCATCACAGCAATCAGCCCCAGCATTTT.

This CDR3 is CASSLWTGGNEQFF. Written as DNA, the CDR3 is TGTGCCAGCAGTTTGTGGACAGGGGGCAATGAGCAGTTCTTC. The rearrangement uses TRBV6-5 and TRBJ2-1; 10 bases align to TRBD1. This CDR3 is built from 14 residues. Germline loops: CDR1 MNHEY, CDR2 SVGAGI. V was pared by 4 bases and J by 6 bases, with 3 bases of the junction left unmatched.

This rearrangement joins TRBV12-5 to TRBJ1-5, with no clear D. V lost 9 bases and J 7 bases, leaving 16 bases between the germline ends. The germline V gene encodes CDR1 LGHNT and CDR2 FRNRAP. The length of the CDR3 is 13 residues. CDR3 protein: CAREDRVGQPQHF. In nucleotides, the CDR3 is TGTGCTAGGGAAGATCGGGTGGGGCAGCCCCAGCATTTT.

J is TRBJ2-7 and V is TRBV19, with 11 bases matching TRBD2. V trimming: 2 bases; J trimming: 5 bases; junction bases outside the gene matches: 5. This CDR3 has 15 amino acids. The germline gives CDR1 LNHDA, CDR2 SQIVND (reference sequence). The CDR3 region is CASSIWLAGGDEQYF. CDR3 sequence (DNA): TGTGCCAGTAGTATATGGCTAGCGGGAGGAGACGAGCAGTACTTC.

The J gene is TRBJ1-5, the V gene TRBV4-2; no clear D. Germline CDR1 reads LGHNA; CDR2 reads YNFKEQ. V dropped 3 bases and J dropped 4 bases, with 13 bases sitting between them. There are 15 residues in the CDR3. CDR3 residues: CASSQNVGWNQPQHF. In DNA form, the CDR3 reads TGTGCCAGCAGCCAGAATGTGGGATGGAATCAGCCCCAGCATTTT.